Below, one TCR beta chain is given with its context. What it binds is unknown. The sample is drawn from a study of identical twins. Findings of the study overall: While abundant cord blood beta clonotypes carried fewer insertions, memory repertoires showed no such pattern.

With template switching, a universal primer site was added, and the cDNA carried unique molecular identifiers. TCRdb re-derived calls from the 5' RACE reads in MiXCR, one entry per CDR3 protein. The sample holds about 520,000 distinct CDR3 sequences, under 25% seen once. These same data were also listed under a study on T cells expressing NK-cell markers. That study reports: Researchers got TCR beta repertoires out of sorted CD3+CD56+NKG2C+, CD3+CD56+NKG2C- and CD3+CD56-NKG2C+ T cells. The study found dominant NKG2C+ clonotypes at about 1.0-7.0% of CD8+ T cells in roughly six donors.

The sequenced sample was CD4+ T cells sorted from blood. This TCR derives from a young woman in good health.

The CDR3 protein is CASSAGYLGELFF. CDR3 nucleotide sequence: TGTGCCAGCAGTGCGGGGTATTTAGGGGAGCTGTTTTTT. The chain couples TRBV2 to TRBJ2-2; TRBD2 might be the D (5 bases). The CDR3 totals 13 residues. Germline loops: CDR1 SNHLY, CDR2 FYNNEI. Trimming removed 4 bases at V and 8 bases at J, with 11 bases between.